These T cell receptor beta chains were read from a single sample in a study of radiation and T cells in renal cell carcinoma. Measured with immunoSEQ multiplex PCR; TCRdb has only the in-frame clones, and not every one. The table records tens of thousands of clones, around three quarters of them present only once. Here the sequenced sample was blood, taken from a patient whose treatment included radiotherapy and nephrectomy. These receptors were taken from a man aged 55 to 70 with renal cell carcinoma. CDR3s include the opening cysteine and the closing phenylalanine or tryptophan.

v_call cdr3_aa
TRBV7-2 CASSQGTSGPQETQYF
TRBV7-9 CASSLSHQGNYGYTF
TRBV6-6 CASSYRSPSDGEQFF
TRBV5-1 CASSFLAGVSNTGELFF
TRBV7-8 CASSLEAPHTDTQYF
TRBV9 CASSVATGRLGPWGTGELFF
TRBV5-1 CASSLKIRGLTGELFF
TRBV7-2 CASSLGWEDYEQYF
TRBV30 CAWRGGPGQGDTEAFF
TRBV7-6 CASSTGHTDTQYF
TRBV19 CASRGTINEQFF
TRBV6-1 CASRRLASTDTQYF
TRBV7-2 CASRYQTSVETQYF
TRBV25-1 CASSDLKGGVGELFF
TRBV6-6 CASSFGSPYEQYF
TRBV30 CAWSRTGGSQPQHF
TRBV11-3 CASSSLQGVGEKLFF